Presented here are 24 T cell receptor beta chains from one specimen sequenced in a study of shared clonotypes between healthy human individuals (dated by TCRdb to about 2020). The receptor library was made with the immunoSEQ multiplex PCR assay. TCRdb obtained this table from immuneACCESS and retained in-frame rearrangements with V and J assigned. These tables miss some clones; where compared with another copy, unresolved V genes account for less than half of the shortfall, and the remainder is unexplained. In this sample the table shows 2 million to 3 million clones, 90% to 95% of which occur a single time. Around 0.4% of the sample is held by the ten biggest clonotypes. The sequenced sample was naive CD4+ T cells from PBMCs. The cell subset or site tag for this specimen amounts to: CD45RA+ positively selected. The receptors come from a man in his late teens or twenties in good health. Some clones in this sample may be carry-over from other donors' samples.

The sample holds one count of this clone. The chain links TRBV5-1 to TRBJ1-1; 7 nucleotides align to TRBD1. Germline CDR1 is SGHRS and CDR2 is YFSETQ. The CDR3 loop spans 15 amino acids. The junction had 6 bases not matched to a gene; V was cut back by 0 bases and J by 4 bases. The CDR3 DNA reads TGCGCCAGCAGCTTGGATCCGACAGGGATCACTGAAGCTTTCTTT. Translating gives CASSLDPTGITEAFF. Variable domain in full (rest from reference TRBV5-1 and TRBJ1-1): KAGVTQTPRYLIKTRGQQVTLSCSPISGHRSVSWYQQTPGQGLQFLFEYFSETQRNKGNFPGRFSGRQFSNSRSEMNVSTLELGDSALYLCASSLDPTGITEAFFGQGTRLTVV.

The rearrangement joins TRBV7-3 to TRBJ2-1; D remains unclear. The CDR3 runs 16 residues. Looked up from germline, CDR1 is SGHTA and CDR2 is FQGTGA. V was shortened by 1 base and J by 0 bases, with 10 bases between the two germline ends. The CDR3 loop reads CASSLRGSSSYNEQFF. The CDR3 nucleotides are TGTGCCAGCAGCTTAAGGGGTTCTAGCTCCTACAATGAGCAGTTCTTC.

Notes on this clone: The sample has other DNA sequences that encode this CDR3 too. The chain links TRBV4-1 to TRBJ1-5, with 9 bases fitting TRBD1. The CDR3 extends over 15 amino acids. CDR1 and CDR2 (germline): MGHRA, YSYEKL. J was trimmed by 4 bases and V by 3 bases; bases with no gene match: 4. CDR3 sequence (DNA): TGCGCCAGCAGCCAGGGGGACAGGGCTAATCAGCCCCAGCATTTT. It yields the protein CASSQGDRANQPQHF.

This chain joins TRBV5-5 and TRBJ2-7, with D unresolved. Trimming removed 4 bases from V and 2 bases from J, with 16 bases in between. Looked up from germline, CDR1 is SGHKS and CDR2 is YYEKEE (reference sequence). This CDR3 spans 15 amino acids. This chain's CDR3 is CASSPGPVRTYEQYF. CDR3 in DNA: TGTGCCAGCAGCCCCGGGCCAGTTAGAACCTACGAGCAGTACTTC.

This chain joins TRBV5-1 and TRBJ2-6; no definite D call. The V gene lost 0 bases and the J gene lost 0 bases, with 7 bases spanning the gap. This CDR3 has 16 amino acids. Germline V gene sequence: CDR1 SGHRS, CDR2 YFSETQ. The CDR3 DNA reads TGCGCCAGCAGCTTGGGGGCGCTCTCTGGGGCCAACGTCCTGACTTTC. This codes for CASSLGALSGANVLTF.

This clone appeared once. This chain connects TRBV7-3 to TRBJ2-7; TRBD2 aligns across 7 bases. V was clipped by 5 bases and J by 6 bases; unmatched bases: 7. The CDR3 consists of 13 residues. Germline CDR1 and CDR2: SGHTA and FQGTGA. CDR3 in DNA: TGTGCCAGCAGCCCCGGGGGGATAGGCGAGCAGTACTTC. This gives the protein CASSPGGIGEQYF.

This clone was counted a single time. The gene calls are TRBV6-5 and TRBJ1-2, with TRBD1 as a possible D gene (6 bases). In germline, CDR1 is MNHEY, CDR2 SVGAGI. This CDR3 comprises 15 residues. Trimming removed 0 bases at V and 2 bases at J, with 10 bases between. CDR3: CASSYSEQGNYGYTF. DNA of the CDR3: TGTGCCAGCAGTTACTCCGAACAGGGAAACTATGGCTACACCTTC.

The chain links TRBV19 to TRBJ2-2, with D possibly being TRBD2 (6 bases). V shed 4 bases and J shed 4 bases, with 13 bases lying between them. The CDR3 has 15 amino acids. Germline V CDR1 and CDR2: LNHDA, SQIVND (reference sequence). CDR3 DNA: TGTGCCAGTAGTAACCTAGCGCTCGGCACCGGGGAGCTGTTTTTT. Its translation: CASSNLALGTGELFF.

The chain combines TRBV6-6 with TRBJ1-3; 8 bases align to TRBD1. The CDR3 runs to 14 residues. J was trimmed by 8 bases and V by 5 bases; bases with no gene match: 8. Germline CDR1 MNHNY, CDR2 SVGAGI (reference sequence). This chain's CDR3 is CASSRDRSRHTIYF. In DNA, the CDR3 is TGTGCCAGCAGTAGGGACAGGTCGAGGCACACCATATATTTT.

Note on this clone: Other DNA sequences in this specimen translate into the identical CDR3. The chain couples TRBV19 to TRBJ2-1; 7 nucleotides match TRBD1. With V trimmed by 3 bases and J by 1 base, 0 bases remained unmatched. Germline V CDR1 and CDR2: LNHDA, SQIVND (reference sequence). This CDR3 has 14 amino acids. Here the CDR3 reads CASSIRGSYNEQFF. For the CDR3, the DNA is TGTGCCAGTAGTATCAGGGGGTCCTACAATGAGCAGTTCTTC.

The table lists this clone with a few counts. The rearrangement joins TRBV2 to TRBJ1-5; 7 nucleotides align to TRBD1. This CDR3 has 14 amino acids. Germline V gene sequence: CDR1 SNHLY, CDR2 FYNNEI. V lost 8 bases and J lost 7; bases outside the gene matches: 11. CDR3 bases: TGTGCCAGCTCGATAGGGGGCCCGTCCCAGCCCCAGCATTTT. This sequence encodes CASSIGGPSQPQHF.

The chain is built from TRBV29-1 and TRBJ1-1; possible D gene TRBD1, 6 bases. Trimming took off 3 bases at V and 4 bases at J, with 15 bases between the two ends. The germline V gene encodes CDR1 SQVTM and CDR2 ANQGSEA. The CDR3 extends over 14 amino acids. The CDR3 protein is CSVDSGGGPTEAFF. The DNA of the CDR3 is TGCAGCGTTGATAGTGGAGGGGGGCCCACTGAAGCTTTCTTT.

The chain carries TRBV15 and TRBJ1-2; 9 bases align to TRBD1. This CDR3 is built from 13 residues. V lost 8 bases and J lost 4; bases outside the gene matches: 5. The germline CDR1 and CDR2 sequences are LNHNV and YYDKDF (reference sequence). The CDR3 sequence is CATGPDRGYGYTF. The CDR3 DNA is TGTGCCACCGGACCGGACAGGGGCTATGGCTACACCTTC.

In regard to this clone: The identical CDR3 is also encoded by other nucleotide sequences in the sample. V and J are TRBV7-6 and TRBJ2-1, with 9 bases fitting TRBD2. The CDR3 extends over 16 amino acids. The V and J ends lost 0 bases and 0 bases, in that order; junction bases with no gene match: 0. Germline CDR1 is SGHVS and CDR2 is FNYEAQ. CDR3 sequence: CASSLAAGGSYNEQFF. The DNA for the CDR3 is TGTGCCAGCAGCTTAGCAGCGGGGGGCTCCTACAATGAGCAGTTCTTC.

V gene TRBV28 combines with J gene TRBJ2-7, with 8 bases aligning to TRBD1. From germline, CDR1 is MDHEN and CDR2 SYDVKM. The CDR3 contains 13 residues. The junction had 12 bases not matched to a gene; V was cut back by 5 bases and J by 12 bases. In nucleotides, the CDR3 is TGTGCCAGCAGTCTCCGCGGGACAGGTGTGCCGTACTTC. It specifies CASSLRGTGVPYF. Drawing the rest from reference TRBV28 and TRBJ2-7, the complete variable domain is DVKVTQSSRYLVKRTGEKVFLECVQDMDHENMFWYRQDPGLGLRLIYFSYDVKMKEKGDIPEGYSVSREKKERFSLILESASTNQTSMYLCASSLRGTGVPYFGPGTRLTVT.

The chain is built from TRBV2 and TRBJ1-2; possibly TRBD1 for D (5 bases). Trimming pared 6 bases from V and 7 bases from J, leaving 15 bases between. The CDR3 runs to 13 residues. Germline lookup yields CDR1 SNHLY and CDR2 FYNNEI. CDR3 residues: CASSGRVTGGYTF. The CDR3 nucleotides read TGTGCCAGCAGCGGCAGGGTCACGGGTGGCTACACCTTC.

The chain recombines TRBV7-8 with TRBJ1-3, with no clear D. The V gene lost 1 base and the J gene lost 0 bases, with 10 bases spanning the gap. The CDR3 runs to 16 residues. From germline, CDR1 is SGHVS and CDR2 FQNEAQ. The CDR3 sequence: CASSLGRAFSGNTIYF. The DNA of the CDR3 is TGTGCCAGCAGCTTAGGGAGGGCCTTCTCTGGAAACACCATATATTTT.

V and J are TRBV11-2 and TRBJ2-5; TRBD1 aligns across 8 bases. Trimming removed 5 bases from V and 6 bases from J; junction bases left unmatched: 8. This CDR3 is 14 amino acids long. From germline, CDR1 is SGHAT and CDR2 FQNNGV. The CDR3 sequence: CASSLGQGRKTQYF. CDR3 coding DNA: TGTGCCAGCAGCCTAGGACAGGGAAGAAAGACCCAGTACTTC.

V and J are TRBV5-4 and TRBJ2-2; 8 nucleotides match TRBD2. The germline gives CDR1 SGHNT, CDR2 YYREEE (reference sequence). The CDR3 extends over 16 amino acids. Trimming at V came to 4 bases and at J to 5 bases, leaving 10 bases not matched to a gene. The CDR3 here is CASSPLSGSLTGELFF. The DNA of the CDR3 is TGTGCCAGCAGCCCCCTCAGCGGGAGCTTGACCGGGGAGCTGTTTTTT.

The genes are TRBV5-1 and TRBJ2-2; TRBD2 matches at 8 bases. J lost 3 bases, V lost 1 base, and 8 bases had no gene match. Germline lookup yields CDR1 SGHRS and CDR2 YFSETQ. This CDR3 comprises 17 residues. In nucleotides, the CDR3 is TGCGCCAGCAGCTTGTTTAGCGGGATGAGGGACACCGGGGAGCTGTTTTTT. It codes for CASSLFSGMRDTGELFF.

CDR3 region: CASSKTYSVTGELFF. The CDR3 region has the DNA TGTGCCAGCAGTAAAACATACTCCGTCACCGGGGAGCTGTTTTTT. This chain links TRBV2 with TRBJ2-2; no clear D gene. This CDR3 spans 15 amino acids. V shed 5 bases and J shed 4 bases, with 14 bases lying between them. Germline-derived CDR1 and CDR2 are SNHLY and FYNNEI.

This chain joins TRBV28 and TRBJ2-3, with unresolved D. CDR1 MDHEN and CDR2 SYDVKM come from the germline V gene. The CDR3 extends over 13 amino acids. The V end was cut by 7 bases, the J end by 4 bases, with 12 bases between. The CDR3 sequence is CASNHPLADTQYF. The CDR3 DNA reads as TGTGCCAGCAACCATCCCTTGGCAGATACGCAGTATTTT.

The V gene is TRBV5-1, the J gene TRBJ2-1; weak D call: TRBD2 (6 bases). The V end lost 0 bases, the J end lost 6 bases, and 13 bases lay between the germline ends. The CDR3 is 15 amino acids. CDR1 and CDR2 from the germline V gene are SGHRS and YFSETQ. DNA of the CDR3: TGCGCCAGCAGCTTGGGCCTAGCGAGAATCAATGAGCAGTTCTTC. Its protein product is CASSLGLARINEQFF.

This clone was found once. The V call is TRBV27, the J call TRBJ2-1; D is undetermined. Trimming took off 7 bases at V and 7 bases at J, with 14 bases between the two ends. CDR3 length equals 13 residues. Germline V gene data show CDR1 as MNHEY and CDR2 as SMNVEV (reference sequence). This CDR3 reads CASTRLGLNEQFF. As DNA, the CDR3 is TGTGCCAGCACTCGGTTGGGTTTAAATGAGCAGTTCTTC.